This TCR beta chain was observed in a study of long-term antiretroviral therapy in people with HIV. Study results and caveats: Participants lacked recorded data on ART adherence, viral resistance or therapy changes. At every time point, clones expanded before ART dominated the repertoire. HIV repertoires spanned narrower CDR3 length ranges than controls.

Germline assignment: CDR1 SGHDN and CDR2 FVKESK. This CDR3 contains 12 residues. V gave up 8 bases and J gave up 8 bases, with 12 bases separating them. Treatment locations for all participants with HIV were in the United States. The run of the v3.0 immunoSEQ assay was at survey level. TCRdb's table, derived via immunoSEQ multiplex PCR, lists solely in-frame clones and lacks some. The top ten hold 1% of the sample, which has tens of thousands of clones, roughly 87% seen once. To note about this clone: Its antigen is as yet unknown.

Specimen: unsorted PBMCs, collected 2 years after starting antiretroviral therapy. This clonotype originated in a man aged 45-65 years with HIV. The chain has TRBV14 and TRBJ1-4; D remains unclear. The CDR3 loop reads CASGFGVEKLFF. The CDR3 DNA reads as TGTGCCAGCGGATTCGGGGTGGAAAAACTGTTTTTT.